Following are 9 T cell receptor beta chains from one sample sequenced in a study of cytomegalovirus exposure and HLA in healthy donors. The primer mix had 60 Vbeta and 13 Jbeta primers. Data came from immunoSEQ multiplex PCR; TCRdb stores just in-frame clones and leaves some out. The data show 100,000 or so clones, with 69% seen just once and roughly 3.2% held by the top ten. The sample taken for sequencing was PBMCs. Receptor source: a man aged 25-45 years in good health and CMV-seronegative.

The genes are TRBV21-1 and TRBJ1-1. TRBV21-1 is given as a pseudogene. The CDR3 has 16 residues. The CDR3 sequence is CASSKVAGLSNTEAFF. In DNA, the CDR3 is TGTGCCAGCAGCAAAGTTGCAGGACTTTCGAACACTGAAGCTTTCTTT.

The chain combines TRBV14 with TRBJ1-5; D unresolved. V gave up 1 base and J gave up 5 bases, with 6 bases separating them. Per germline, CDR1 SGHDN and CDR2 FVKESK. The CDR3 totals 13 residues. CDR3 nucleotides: TGTGCCAGCAGCCAAGGAGCTTATCAGCCCCAGCATTTT. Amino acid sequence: CASSQGAYQPQHF.

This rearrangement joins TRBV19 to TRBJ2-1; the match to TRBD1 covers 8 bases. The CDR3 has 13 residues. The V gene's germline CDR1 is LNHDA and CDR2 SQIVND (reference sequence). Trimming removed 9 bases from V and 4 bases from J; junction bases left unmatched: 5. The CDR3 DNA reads TGTGCCAGGCCCGGGACAGGATACAATGAGCAGTTCTTC. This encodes CARPGTGYNEQFF.

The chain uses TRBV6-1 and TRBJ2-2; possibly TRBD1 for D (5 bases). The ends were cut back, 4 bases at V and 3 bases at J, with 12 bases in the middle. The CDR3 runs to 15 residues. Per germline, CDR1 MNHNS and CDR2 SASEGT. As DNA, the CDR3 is TGTGCCAGCAGTGTCGACAGAACCTACACCGGGGAGCTGTTTTTT. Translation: CASSVDRTYTGELFF.

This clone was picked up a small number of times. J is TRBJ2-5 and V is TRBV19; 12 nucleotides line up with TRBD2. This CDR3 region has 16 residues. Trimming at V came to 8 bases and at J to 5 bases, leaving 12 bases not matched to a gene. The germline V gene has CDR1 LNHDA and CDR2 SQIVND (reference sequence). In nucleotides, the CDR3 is TGTGCCAGTGCATTGACTAGCGGGAGCGGGGTGGAGACCCAGTACTTC. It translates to CASALTSGSGVETQYF.

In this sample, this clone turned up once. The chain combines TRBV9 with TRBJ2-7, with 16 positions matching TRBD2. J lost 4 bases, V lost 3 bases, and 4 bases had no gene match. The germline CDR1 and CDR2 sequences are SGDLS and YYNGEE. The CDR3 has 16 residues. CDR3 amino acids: CASSAGLAGGLYEQYF. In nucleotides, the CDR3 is TGTGCCAGCAGCGCGGGACTAGCGGGAGGGCTATACGAGCAGTACTTC.

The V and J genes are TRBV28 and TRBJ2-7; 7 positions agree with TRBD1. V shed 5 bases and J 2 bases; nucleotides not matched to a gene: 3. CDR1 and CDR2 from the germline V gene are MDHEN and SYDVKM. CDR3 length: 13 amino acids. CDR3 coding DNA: TGTGCCAGCAGTACAGGGGATGCCTACGAGCAGTACTTC. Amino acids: CASSTGDAYEQYF. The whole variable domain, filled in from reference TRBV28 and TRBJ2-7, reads DVKVTQSSRYLVKRTGEKVFLECVQDMDHENMFWYRQDPGLGLRLIYFSYDVKMKEKGDIPEGYSVSREKKERFSLILESASTNQTSMYLCASSTGDAYEQYFGPGTRLTVT.

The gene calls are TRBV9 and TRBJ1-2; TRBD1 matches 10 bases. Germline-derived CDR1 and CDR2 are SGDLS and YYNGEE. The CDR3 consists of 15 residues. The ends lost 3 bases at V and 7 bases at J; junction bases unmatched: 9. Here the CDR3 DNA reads TGTGCCAGCAGCGCCCTGACAGGGGGCGGAGGTGGCTACACCTTC. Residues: CASSALTGGGGGYTF.

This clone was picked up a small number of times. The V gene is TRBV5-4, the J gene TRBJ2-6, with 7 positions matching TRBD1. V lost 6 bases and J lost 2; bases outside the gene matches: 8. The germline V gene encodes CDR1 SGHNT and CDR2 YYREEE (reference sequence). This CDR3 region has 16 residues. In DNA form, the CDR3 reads TGTGCCAGCAAAGAACAGGGGCAAACTGGGGCCAACGTCCTGACTTTC. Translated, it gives CASKEQGQTGANVLTF.